The TCR beta chain under discussion was sequenced for a study of beta chain features in type 1 diabetes. Study at large: The study examined 107,917,701 sorted cells across all samples.

The CDR3 has 13 residues. Germline CDR1 is SGHRS and CDR2 is YFSETQ. Trimming took 2 bases from V and 6 from J, leaving 10 bases between them. Notes on the study in general: Possibly, sequencing cDNA over-represented cells that had high TCR expression levels.

The investigators reverse transcribed all of the isolated RNA, so they sequenced expressed TCRB transcripts. Libraries were prepared by immunoSEQ multiplex PCR; TCRdb keeps only in-frame clonotypes and omits some of them. This sample yields about 900,000 clones, of which about 17% are seen a single time; about 0.02% belongs to the top ten. In the case of this clone: Antigen: not known.

The sequencing sample was made of naive CD4+ T cells from blood. The genes are TRBV5-1 and TRBJ2-3; maybe TRBD1 (6 bases). This clonotype originated in a woman aged 18 to 35 in good health. Here the CDR3 DNA reads TGCGCCAGCAGCTTCGGACAGCGGGATACGCAGTATTTT. Translation gives CASSFGQRDTQYF.